This T cell receptor beta chain is from a study of shared T cell receptors in the human thymus. CDR1 is SGHNT and CDR2 is YYREEE in the germline V gene (reference sequence). The CDR3 runs to 17 residues. V lost 4 bases, J lost 2 bases, and 12 bases stayed unmatched. Some clones are missing from TCRdb's copy, which holds only in-frame ones; the method was immunoSEQ multiplex PCR. Of over 650,000 clones listed, roughly 86% are singletons. This sample also belongs to another study, concerning human thymus T cells. Per that study: Thymus tissue was removed during corrective cardiac surgery. Apparent skewing of V and J gene usage characterized both thymic and blood repertoires.

This clonotype originated in a boy younger than two with a congenital heart defect. The material sequenced was thymocytes. The V and J genes are TRBV5-4 and TRBJ2-7, with 10 nucleotides matching TRBD1. CDR3 bases: TGTGCCAGCAGCCAAAACGGGACAGGGGAAATCGCCTACGAGCAGTACTTC. Translation gives CASSQNGTGEIAYEQYF.